These 10 T cell receptor beta chains were sequenced from one sample in a study of blood T cell repertoires in COVID-19. TCRdb's table, derived via immunoSEQ multiplex PCR, lists solely in-frame clones and lacks some. The sample holds 250,000 to 350,000 clones, about 82% seen once. The sequenced sample consisted of peripheral blood. These receptors all stem from a woman in her forties or fifties with acute or convalescent COVID-19.

CDR3 protein: CASSLVGDTEAFF. CDR3 nucleotides: TGTGCCAGCAGTTTAGTGGGAGACACTGAAGCTTTCTTT. The gene calls are TRBV12-3 or TRBV12-4 and TRBJ1-1; D is undetermined. The CDR3 runs to 13 residues. V shed 1 base and J shed 3 bases, with 6 bases lying between them.

V usage is TRBV5-1 and J usage is TRBJ1-4; maybe TRBD1 (5 bases). Trimming took off 0 bases at V and 3 bases at J, with 18 bases between the two ends. This CDR3 spans 18 amino acids. Germline-derived CDR1 and CDR2 are SGHRS and YFSETQ. CDR3 protein: CASSLATVGGEPNEKLFF. DNA of the CDR3: TGCGCCAGCAGCTTGGCAACGGTTGGGGGGGAGCCTAATGAAAAACTGTTTTTT.

The chain employs TRBV7-8 and TRBJ2-1; the match to TRBD2 covers 14 bases. The germline V gene has CDR1 SGHVS and CDR2 FQNEAQ. Losses at the gene ends were 6 bases for V and 10 bases for J; bases not matched to a gene: 5. CDR3 length: 14 amino acids. The CDR3 sequence: CASSSGLAGVEQFF. In nucleotides, the CDR3 is TGTGCCAGCAGTTCGGGACTAGCGGGAGTCGAGCAGTTCTTC. The complete variable domain, with remaining parts taken from reference TRBV7-8 and TRBJ2-1, reads GAGVSQSPRYKVAKRGQDVALRCDPISGHVSLFWYQQALGQGPEFLTYFQNEAQLDKSGLPSDRFFAERPEGSVSTLKIQRTQQEDSAVYLCASSSGLAGVEQFFGPGTRLTVL.

This clone showed up just a few times. The V and J genes are TRBV5-1 and TRBJ2-1, with D perhaps matching TRBD1 (6 bases). The ends were cut back, 4 bases at V and 4 bases at J, with 12 bases in the middle. The CDR3 loop spans 14 amino acids. The germline V gene has CDR1 SGHRS and CDR2 YFSETQ. Here the CDR3 reads CASSATGTYNEQFF. Written as DNA, the CDR3 is TGCGCCAGCAGCGCGACCGGGACATACAATGAGCAGTTCTTC.

This chain links TRBV24-1 with TRBJ1-1, with D possibly TRBD1 on 6 matching bases. Germline V gene data show CDR1 as KGHDR and CDR2 as SFDVKD. The CDR3 sequence is 12 residues long. V was trimmed by 6 bases and J by 6 bases, leaving 10 bases between them. The CDR3 loop is CATSSGVAEAFF. In DNA, the CDR3 is TGTGCCACCAGTTCAGGGGTCGCTGAAGCTTTCTTT.

The rearrangement joins TRBV9 to TRBJ2-4, with a tentative D call TRBD2 (5 bases). Trimming removed 2 bases at V and 6 bases at J, with 15 bases between. The CDR3 covers 15 residues. Germline-derived CDR1 and CDR2 are SGDLS and YYNGEE. In nucleotides, the CDR3 is TGTGCCAGCAGCGTCGACGAAGTGGGGAGAAACATTCAGTACTTC. It encodes CASSVDEVGRNIQYF.

A word on this clone: Germline and junction disagree at one end, which may indicate a read error. The chain couples TRBV12-3 or TRBV12-4 to TRBJ1-3; the match to TRBD1 covers 8 bases. The CDR3 is 13 amino acids. CDR3 region: CASSSDRANIIYF. The DNA of the CDR3 is TGTGCCAGCAGTTCGGACAGGGCGAACATCATATATTTT.

The V gene is TRBV10-1, the J gene TRBJ2-5; D perhaps matches TRBD2 (10 bases). The germline V and J ends were trimmed by 1 base and 2 bases, with 26 bases remaining between them. This CDR3 has 20 amino acids. Germline values: CDR1 WNHNN, CDR2 SYGVQD (reference sequence). CDR3 DNA sequence: TGCGCCAGCAGTGAGTTGAGGGACAGGGCGCTAGCGGGAGAGCAAGAGACCCAGTACTTC. Its translation: CASSELRDRALAGEQETQYF.

The CDR3 here is CASSPIEQGGENIQYF. In nucleotides, the CDR3 is TGTGCCAGCAGCCCCATTGAACAGGGTGGCGAAAACATTCAGTACTTC. This chain joins TRBV9 and TRBJ2-4; the D gene is possibly TRBD1 (6 bases). The length of the CDR3 is 16 residues. The germline gives CDR1 SGDLS, CDR2 YYNGEE. The V and J ends lost 4 bases and 5 bases respectively, with 19 bases between them.

V usage is TRBV24-1 and J usage is TRBJ2-1, with 11 bases aligning to TRBD2. This CDR3 comprises 19 residues. The germline V gene encodes CDR1 KGHDR and CDR2 SFDVKD. V was clipped by 0 bases and J by 4 bases; unmatched bases: 10. This CDR3 is CATSDLPTLAGAGYNEQFF. CDR3 in DNA: TGTGCCACCAGTGATTTGCCGACACTAGCGGGAGCCGGTTACAATGAGCAGTTCTTC.